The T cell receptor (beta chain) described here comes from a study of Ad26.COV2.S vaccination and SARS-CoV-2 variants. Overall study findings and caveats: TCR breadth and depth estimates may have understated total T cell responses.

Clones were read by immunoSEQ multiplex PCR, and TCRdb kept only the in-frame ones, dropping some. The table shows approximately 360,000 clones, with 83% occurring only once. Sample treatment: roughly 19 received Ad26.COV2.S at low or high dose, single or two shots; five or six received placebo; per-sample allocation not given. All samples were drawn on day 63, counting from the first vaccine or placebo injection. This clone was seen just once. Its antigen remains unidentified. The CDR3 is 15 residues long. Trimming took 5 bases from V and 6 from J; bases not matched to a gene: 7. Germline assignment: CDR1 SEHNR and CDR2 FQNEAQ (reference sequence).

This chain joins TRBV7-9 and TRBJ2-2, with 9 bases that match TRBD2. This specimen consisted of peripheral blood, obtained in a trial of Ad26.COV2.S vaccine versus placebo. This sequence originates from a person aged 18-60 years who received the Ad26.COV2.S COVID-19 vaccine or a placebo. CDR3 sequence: CASSRRGLAPGELFF. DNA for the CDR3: TGTGCCAGCAGCCGGCGAGGACTAGCGCCCGGGGAGCTGTTTTTT.